This entry concerns a single TCR beta chain. What it recognizes is unknown. A much larger clone differs by one base, so this may be a read error. The germline V gene encodes CDR1 MNHEY and CDR2 SVGAGI. CDR3 size: 13 residues. V was clipped by 4 bases and J by 10 bases; unmatched bases: 8. This record belongs to a study of tumor-infiltrating lymphocytes in primary liver carcinoma. General study points: Without sorting, CD4+ versus CD8+ T cell repertoires were not compared.

RNA was extracted from whole blood without cell sorting, alongside germline DNA. With a constant-region primer, TCR beta cDNA was made from about 0.5 ug of total RNA. For TCR beta, libraries were produced by three nested multiplex PCR rounds using slightly modified ARM-PCR. With TRBV1-TRBV30 forward primers and a C-beta reverse primer, the first two PCR rounds were run for 10 cycles each. MiXCR, applied by TCRdb to the multiplex PCR reads, yields one record per CDR3 protein. The data hold over 250,000 distinct CDR3 sequences, with 45% to 70% observed a single time. This clonotype was obtained from a woman in her thirties with primary liver carcinoma and hepatitis B virus infection. The chain couples TRBV6-5 to TRBJ1-2; 8 nucleotides match TRBD1. Sequences were obtained from peripheral blood. The CDR3: CASSSRGTGSYTF. For the CDR3, the DNA is TGTGCCAGCAGTTCCCGCGGGACAGGATCCTACACCTTC.